This TCR beta chain came from a study of blood T cell repertoires in COVID-19. Study-level information: In each case, the material was cDNA or gDNA derived from T cells, B-cell-depleted T cells, or PBMCs.

Germline CDR1 is SEHNR and CDR2 is FQNEAQ (reference sequence). Between the trimmed V and J ends, which lost 2 bases and 9 bases, there was a span of 8 bases. CDR3 length: 12 residues. During active infection, Seattle patients enrolled and were then monitored through disease. Under the authors' procedure: Counts of nucleated cells, estimated from reference gene primer amplification, were obtained. The repertoire was sequenced with immunoSEQ multiplex PCR; TCRdb's copy has only in-frame clones and lacks some. The DNA gave D and trimming, while V, J and clone size come from that table. The sample lists approximately 110,000 clones, around 90% seen once, with around 2% in the top ten. This clone was recorded once.

The receptor comes from a man aged 45 to 65 with COVID-19, enrolled during active disease. The gene calls are TRBV7-9 and TRBJ2-1; TRBD2 is a possible D gene (5 bases). The sequenced sample was peripheral blood. In nucleotides, the CDR3 is TGTGCCAGCAGCTTACGGGGTACTGAGCAGTTCTTC. It yields the protein CASSLRGTEQFF.